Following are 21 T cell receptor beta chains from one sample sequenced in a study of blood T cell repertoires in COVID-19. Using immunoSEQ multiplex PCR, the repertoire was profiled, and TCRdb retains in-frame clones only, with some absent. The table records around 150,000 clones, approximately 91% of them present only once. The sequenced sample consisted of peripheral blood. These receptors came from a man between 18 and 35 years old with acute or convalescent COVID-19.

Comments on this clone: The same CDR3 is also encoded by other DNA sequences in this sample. The CDR3 sequence: CASSPLGQGNTGELFF. CDR3 nucleotides: TGTGCCAGCTCACCCCTGGGACAGGGGAACACCGGGGAGCTGTTTTTT. V and J are TRBV18 and TRBJ2-2, with 9 bases identical to TRBD1. V was clipped by 3 bases and J by 1 base; unmatched bases: 3. Germline V gene data show CDR1 as KGHSH and CDR2 as LQKENI. This CDR3 is built from 16 residues.

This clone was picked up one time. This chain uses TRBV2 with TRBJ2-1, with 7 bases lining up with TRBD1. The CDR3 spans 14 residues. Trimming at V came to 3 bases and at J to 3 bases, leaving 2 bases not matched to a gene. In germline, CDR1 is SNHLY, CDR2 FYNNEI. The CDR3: CASSEGDSYNEQFF. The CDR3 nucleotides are TGTGCCAGCAGTGAGGGGGACAGCTACAATGAGCAGTTCTTC. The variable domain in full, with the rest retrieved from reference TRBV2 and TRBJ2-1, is EPEVTQTPSHQVTQMGQEVILRCVPISNHLYFYWYRQILGQKVEFLVSFYNNEISEKSEIFDDQFSVERPDGSNFTLKIRSTKLEDSAMYFCASSEGDSYNEQFFGPGTRLTVL.

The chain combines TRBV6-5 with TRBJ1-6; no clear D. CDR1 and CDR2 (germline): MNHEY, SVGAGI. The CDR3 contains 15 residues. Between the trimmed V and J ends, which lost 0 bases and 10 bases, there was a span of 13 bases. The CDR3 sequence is CASSYSTVGNSPLHF. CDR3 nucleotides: TGTGCCAGCAGTTACTCGACCGTCGGGAACTCACCCCTCCACTTT.

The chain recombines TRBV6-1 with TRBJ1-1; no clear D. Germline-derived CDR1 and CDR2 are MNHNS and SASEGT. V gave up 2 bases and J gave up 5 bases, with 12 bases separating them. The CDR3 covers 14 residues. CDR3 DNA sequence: TGTGCCAGCAGTGAAAGGGCGGGGTGGACTGAAGCTTTCTTT. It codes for CASSERAGWTEAFF.

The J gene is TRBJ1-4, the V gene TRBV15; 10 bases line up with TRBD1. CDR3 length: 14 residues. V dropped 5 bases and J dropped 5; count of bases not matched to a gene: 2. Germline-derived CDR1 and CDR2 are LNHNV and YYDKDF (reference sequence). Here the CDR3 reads CATSWGQGNEKLFF. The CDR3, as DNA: TGTGCCACCAGCTGGGGACAGGGGAATGAAAAACTGTTTTTT.

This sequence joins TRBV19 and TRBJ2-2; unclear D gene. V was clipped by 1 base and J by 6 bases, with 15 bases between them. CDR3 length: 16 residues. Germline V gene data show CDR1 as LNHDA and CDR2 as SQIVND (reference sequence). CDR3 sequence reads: CASSIGRSPVPGELFF. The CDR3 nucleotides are TGTGCCAGTAGTATAGGTAGGAGCCCGGTTCCCGGGGAGCTGTTTTTT.

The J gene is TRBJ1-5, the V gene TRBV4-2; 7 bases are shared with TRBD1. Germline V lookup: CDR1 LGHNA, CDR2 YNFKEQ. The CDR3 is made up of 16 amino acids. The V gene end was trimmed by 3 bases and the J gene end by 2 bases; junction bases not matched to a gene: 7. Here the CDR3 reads CASSQGAGTGNQPQHF. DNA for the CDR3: TGTGCCAGCAGCCAGGGCGCCGGGACAGGCAATCAGCCCCAGCATTTT.

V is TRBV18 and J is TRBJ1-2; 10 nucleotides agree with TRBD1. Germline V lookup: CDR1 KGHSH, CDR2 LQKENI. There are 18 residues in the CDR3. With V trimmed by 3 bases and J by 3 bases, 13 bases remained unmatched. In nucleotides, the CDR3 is TGTGCCAGCTCACCTTTCAGCGGGACAGGGGCACGGGACTATGGCTACACCTTC. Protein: CASSPFSGTGARDYGYTF.

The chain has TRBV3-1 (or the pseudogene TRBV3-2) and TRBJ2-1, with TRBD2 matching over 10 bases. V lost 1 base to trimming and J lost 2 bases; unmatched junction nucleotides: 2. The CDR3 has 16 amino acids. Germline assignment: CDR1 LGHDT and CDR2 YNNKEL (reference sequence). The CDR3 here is CASSQGLAGTYNEQFF. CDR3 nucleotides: TGTGCCAGCAGCCAAGGACTAGCGGGTACCTACAATGAGCAGTTCTTC.

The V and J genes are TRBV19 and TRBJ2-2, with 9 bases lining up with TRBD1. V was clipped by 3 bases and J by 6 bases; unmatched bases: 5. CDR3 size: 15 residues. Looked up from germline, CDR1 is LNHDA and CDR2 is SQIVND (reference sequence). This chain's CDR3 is CASSIIDRGSGELFF. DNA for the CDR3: TGTGCCAGTAGTATCATTGACAGGGGGTCCGGGGAGCTGTTTTTT. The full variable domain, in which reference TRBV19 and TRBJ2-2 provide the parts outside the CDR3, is DGGITQSPKYLFRKEGQNVTLSCEQNLNHDAMYWYRQDPGQGLRLIYYSQIVNDFQKGDIAEGYSVSREKKESFPLTVTSAQKNPTAFYLCASSIIDRGSGELFFGEGSRLTVL.

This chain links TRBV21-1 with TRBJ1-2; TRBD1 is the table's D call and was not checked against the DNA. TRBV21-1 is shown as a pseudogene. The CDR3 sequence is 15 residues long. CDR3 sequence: CASSKARTGAYGYTF. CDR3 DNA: TGTGCCAGCAGCAAAGCTAGGACAGGGGCCTATGGCTACACCTTC.

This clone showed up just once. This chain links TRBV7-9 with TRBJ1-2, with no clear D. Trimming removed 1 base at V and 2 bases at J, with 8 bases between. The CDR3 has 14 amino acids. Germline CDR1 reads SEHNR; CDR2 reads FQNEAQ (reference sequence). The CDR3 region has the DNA TGTGCCAGCAGCTTAGGTACGGGGAACTATGGCTACACCTTC. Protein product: CASSLGTGNYGYTF.

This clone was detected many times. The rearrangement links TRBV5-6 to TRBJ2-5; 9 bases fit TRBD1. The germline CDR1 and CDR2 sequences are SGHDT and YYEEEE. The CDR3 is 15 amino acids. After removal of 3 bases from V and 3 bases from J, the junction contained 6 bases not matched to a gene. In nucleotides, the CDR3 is TGTGCCAGCAGCTCGGCAGGGACAGGGAAAGAGACCCAGTACTTC. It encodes CASSSAGTGKETQYF.

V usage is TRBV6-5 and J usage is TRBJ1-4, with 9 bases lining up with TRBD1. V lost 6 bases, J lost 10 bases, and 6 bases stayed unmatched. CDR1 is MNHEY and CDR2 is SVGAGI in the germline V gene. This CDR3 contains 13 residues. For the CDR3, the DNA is TGTGCCAGCAGCCCGGGGACAGGGACAAAACTGTTTTTT. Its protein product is CASSPGTGTKLFF.

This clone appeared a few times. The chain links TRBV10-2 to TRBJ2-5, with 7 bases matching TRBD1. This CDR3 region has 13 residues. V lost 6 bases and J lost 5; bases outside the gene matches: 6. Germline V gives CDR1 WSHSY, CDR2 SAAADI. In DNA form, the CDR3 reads TGCGCCAGCAGGGGGACAGCACGGGAGACCCAGTACTTC. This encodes CASRGTARETQYF.

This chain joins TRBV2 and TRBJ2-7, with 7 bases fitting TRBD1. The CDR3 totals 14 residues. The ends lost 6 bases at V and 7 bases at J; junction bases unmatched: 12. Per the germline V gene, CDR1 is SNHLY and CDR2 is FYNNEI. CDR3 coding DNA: TGTGCCAGCAGGGCAGATGGGACAGACAAAGAGCAGTACTTC. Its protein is CASRADGTDKEQYF.

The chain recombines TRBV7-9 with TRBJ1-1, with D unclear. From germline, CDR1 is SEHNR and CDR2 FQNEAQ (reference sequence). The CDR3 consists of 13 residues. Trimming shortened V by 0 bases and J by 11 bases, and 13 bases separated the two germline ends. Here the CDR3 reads CASSLAFDGEAFF. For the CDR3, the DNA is TGTGCCAGCAGCTTAGCCTTTGACGGGGAGGCTTTCTTT.

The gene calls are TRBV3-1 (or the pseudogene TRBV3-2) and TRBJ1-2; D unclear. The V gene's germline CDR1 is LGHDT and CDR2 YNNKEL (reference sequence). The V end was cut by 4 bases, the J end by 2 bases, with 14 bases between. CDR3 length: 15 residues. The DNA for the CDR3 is TGTGCCAGCAGCCCCAGTCTAGGGAGCAACTATGGCTACACCTTC. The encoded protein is CASSPSLGSNYGYTF.

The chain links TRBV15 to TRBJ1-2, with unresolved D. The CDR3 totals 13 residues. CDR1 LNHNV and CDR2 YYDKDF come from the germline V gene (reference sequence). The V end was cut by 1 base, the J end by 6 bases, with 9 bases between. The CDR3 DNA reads TGTGCCACCAGCAGAGGCGATGTAGATGGCTACACCTTC. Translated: CATSRGDVDGYTF. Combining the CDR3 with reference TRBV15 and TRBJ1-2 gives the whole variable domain DAMVIQNPRYQVTQFGKPVTLSCSQTLNHNVMYWYQQKSSQAPKLLFHYYDKDFNNEADTPDNFQSRRPNTSFCFLDIRSPGLGDTAMYLCATSRGDVDGYTFGSGTRLTVV.

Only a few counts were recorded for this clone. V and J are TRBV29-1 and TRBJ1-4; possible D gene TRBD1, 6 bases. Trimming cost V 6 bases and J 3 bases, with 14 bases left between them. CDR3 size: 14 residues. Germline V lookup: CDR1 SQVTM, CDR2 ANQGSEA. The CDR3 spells CSVALQGSNEKLFF. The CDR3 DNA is TGCAGCGTCGCGTTACAGGGATCTAATGAAAAACTGTTTTTT.

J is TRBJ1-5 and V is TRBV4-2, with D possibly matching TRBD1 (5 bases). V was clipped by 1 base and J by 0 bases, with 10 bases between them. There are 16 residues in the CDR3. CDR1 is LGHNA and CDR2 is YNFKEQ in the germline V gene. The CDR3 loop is CASSQGGGISNQPQHF. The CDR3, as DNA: TGTGCCAGCAGCCAAGGGGGGGGTATTAGCAATCAGCCCCAGCATTTT.